The 28 T cell receptor beta chains below come from one sample, sequenced in a study of blood T cell repertoires in COVID-19. Here immunoSEQ multiplex PCR was the method, and the copy in TCRdb shows in-frame clones only, minus some. Seen here are around 120,000 clones, over 70% observed once, and the top ten hold 2.3%. The source material was peripheral blood. The receptor set was obtained from an older man with acute or convalescent COVID-19.

This clone came up a few times. The chain has TRBV27 and TRBJ1-5, with 7 bases lining up with TRBD1. V trimming: 6 bases; J trimming: 3 bases; junction bases outside the gene matches: 5. The CDR3 has 14 residues. In germline, CDR1 is MNHEY, CDR2 SMNVEV (reference sequence). The CDR3 is CASRSGTVNQPQHF. In DNA, the CDR3 is TGTGCCAGCAGATCCGGGACAGTCAATCAGCCCCAGCATTTT.

This clone came up a few times. This rearrangement joins TRBV12-3 or TRBV12-4 to TRBJ2-7, with TRBD1 matching over 8 bases. After removal of 6 bases from V and 6 bases from J, the junction contained 4 bases not matched to a gene. This CDR3 comprises 12 residues. The CDR3 here is CASSGGQVEQYF. CDR3 DNA sequence: TGTGCCAGCAGCGGGGGACAGGTCGAGCAGTACTTC.

As DNA, the CDR3 is TGTGCCAGTAGTATGACCCTCGGACAGGGGAAAACTGAAGCTTTCTTT. Residues: CASSMTLGQGKTEAFF. This chain connects TRBV19 to TRBJ1-1; 9 bases agree with TRBD1. With V trimmed by 3 bases and J by 5 bases, 10 bases remained unmatched. Per the germline V gene, CDR1 is LNHDA and CDR2 is SQIVND (reference sequence). The CDR3 runs to 16 residues. Full variable domain (remainder filled in from reference TRBV19 and TRBJ1-1): DGGITQSPKYLFRKEGQNVTLSCEQNLNHDAMYWYRQDPGQGLRLIYYSQIVNDFQKGDIAEGYSVSREKKESFPLTVTSAQKNPTAFYLCASSMTLGQGKTEAFFGQGTRLTVV.

The chain employs TRBV7-3 and TRBJ2-1; TRBD2 agrees at 9 bases. Germline CDR1 is SGHTA and CDR2 is FQGTGA. V shed 4 bases and J 8 bases; nucleotides not matched to a gene: 9. This CDR3 region has 15 residues. The CDR3 sequence: CASSSGLAMVDEQFF. The CDR3 DNA reads as TGTGCCAGCAGCTCGGGACTAGCTATGGTCGATGAGCAGTTCTTC.

The CDR3 DNA is TGTGCCAGCAGTGAAAAGGACAGGGTTAATTCACCCCTCCACTTT. This sequence encodes CASSEKDRVNSPLHF. The chain is built from TRBV25-1 and TRBJ1-6, with TRBD1 identical over 8 bases. J was trimmed by 6 bases and V by 2 bases; bases with no gene match: 3. The CDR3 sequence is 15 residues long. Germline V gene sequence: CDR1 MGHDK, CDR2 SYGVNS.

This chain joins TRBV20-1 and TRBJ2-6; no reliable D call. The CDR3 length is 14 residues. Trimming removed 3 bases from V and 0 bases from J, with 6 bases in between. CDR1 is DFQATT, CDR2 SNEGSKA, per germline (reference sequence). CDR3 sequence (DNA): TGCAGTGCTAGTGCCGGCTCTGGGGCCAACGTCCTGACTTTC. This codes for CSASAGSGANVLTF.

This chain connects TRBV19 to TRBJ1-2, with 9 positions matching TRBD1. V lost 4 bases and J lost 5; bases outside the gene matches: 5. The CDR3 covers 14 residues. Germline CDR1 reads LNHDA; CDR2 reads SQIVND (reference sequence). CDR3 in amino acids: CASSRTGTGYGYTF. The CDR3 DNA reads TGTGCCAGTAGTAGAACGGGGACAGGGTATGGCTACACCTTC. The full variable domain, with the rest looked up from reference TRBV19 and TRBJ1-2, is DGGITQSPKYLFRKEGQNVTLSCEQNLNHDAMYWYRQDPGQGLRLIYYSQIVNDFQKGDIAEGYSVSREKKESFPLTVTSAQKNPTAFYLCASSRTGTGYGYTFGSGTRLTVV.

The rearrangement joins TRBV24-1 to TRBJ1-1, with 7 bases identical to TRBD1. The CDR3 loop spans 14 amino acids. J gave up 3 bases and V 4 bases, and 4 bases lay outside the gene matches. Germline CDR1 is KGHDR and CDR2 is SFDVKD. CDR3 sequence: CATSDPGTDTEAFF. The DNA of the CDR3 is TGTGCCACCAGTGACCCAGGGACAGACACTGAAGCTTTCTTT.

The V and J genes are TRBV2 and TRBJ2-2; tentative D call: TRBD2 (5 bases). Germline V gene lookup returns CDR1 SNHLY and CDR2 FYNNEI. V lost 8 bases to trimming and J lost 1 base, with 14 bases between them. The CDR3 loop spans 15 amino acids. CDR3 nucleotides: TGTGCCAGCGCACCCGGGGATTTGAACACCGGGGAGCTGTTTTTT. Amino acids: CASAPGDLNTGELFF.

V usage is TRBV6-5 and J usage is TRBJ1-2, with 7 bases identical to TRBD1. V gave up 5 bases and J gave up 0 bases; unmatched junction bases: 3. This CDR3 comprises 14 residues. Germline CDR1 reads MNHEY; CDR2 reads SVGAGI. The chain's CDR3 is CASSTGAANYGYTF. DNA for the CDR3: TGTGCCAGCAGTACAGGGGCTGCTAACTATGGCTACACCTTC.

The chain has TRBV4-2 and TRBJ1-2; 9 bases fit TRBD1. This CDR3 has 17 amino acids. From germline, CDR1 is LGHNA and CDR2 YNFKEQ. With V trimmed by 3 bases and J by 8 bases, 16 bases remained unmatched. CDR3 sequence: CASSQTTEQGAFRGYTF. The CDR3 coding sequence is TGTGCCAGCAGCCAGACAACAGAACAGGGGGCGTTTAGGGGCTACACCTTC.

The sample holds a few counts of this clone. This chain connects TRBV9 to TRBJ2-7, with TRBD1 identical over 8 bases. The CDR3 contains 16 residues. The ends lost 4 bases at V and 0 bases at J; junction bases unmatched: 9. CDR1 is SGDLS, CDR2 YYNGEE, per germline. CDR3 residues: CASSPPGTGSSYEQYF. The CDR3 DNA follows: TGTGCCAGCAGCCCTCCGGGGACAGGTAGCTCCTACGAGCAGTACTTC.

The chain recombines TRBV6-5 with TRBJ2-7; TRBD2 is a possible D gene (6 bases). In germline, CDR1 is MNHEY, CDR2 SVGAGI. CDR3 size: 13 residues. Trimming cost V 2 bases and J 6 bases, with 11 bases left between them. The CDR3 reads CASSYAGFGEQYF. The CDR3 bases are TGTGCCAGCAGTTACGCGGGGTTTGGCGAGCAGTACTTC.

Details on this clone: Relative to the germline gene, one junction end is altered; a read error may explain this. The rearrangement links TRBV10-3 to TRBJ2-7; D remains ambiguous. The CDR3 consists of 14 residues. Germline V CDR1 and CDR2: ENHRY, SYGVKD. CDR3 in DNA: TGTGCCATAAGCTCGACGGAGAGCTCCTACGGGCAGTACTTC. It encodes CAISSTESSYGQYF.

The rearrangement uses TRBV3-1 (or the pseudogene TRBV3-2) and TRBJ2-7, with 13 bases lining up with TRBD2. Germline V gives CDR1 LGHDT, CDR2 YNNKEL (reference sequence). The CDR3 has 15 amino acids. V trimming: 1 base; J trimming: 6 bases; junction bases outside the gene matches: 3. CDR3 DNA sequence: TGTGCCAGCAGCCAAGGACTAGCGGGGGGCTTCGAGCAGTACTTC. Protein sequence: CASSQGLAGGFEQYF.

V and J are TRBV3-1 (or the pseudogene TRBV3-2) and TRBJ1-3; D call uncertain. The V gene's germline CDR1 is LGHDT and CDR2 YNNKEL (reference sequence). The CDR3 extends over 14 amino acids. V was pared by 4 bases and J by 0 bases, with 7 bases between. CDR3 sequence (DNA): TGTGCCAGCAGCCGCCCTAGCTCTGGAAACACCATATATTTT. Its translation: CASSRPSSGNTIYF.

In its sample, this clone was seen a few times. V gene TRBV6-5 combines with J gene TRBJ1-2, with D unclear. V was pared by 5 bases and J by 7 bases, with 11 bases between. This CDR3 contains 12 residues. The germline gives CDR1 MNHEY, CDR2 SVGAGI. Written as DNA, the CDR3 is TGTGCCAGCAGTCATCCGAACGGTGGCTACACCTTC. Protein: CASSHPNGGYTF.

This chain connects TRBV29-1 to TRBJ2-5; 10 bases are shared with TRBD1. After removal of 6 bases from V and 4 bases from J, the junction contained 11 bases not matched to a gene. The CDR3 contains 15 residues. Germline V gene data show CDR1 as SQVTM and CDR2 as ANQGSEA. Written as DNA, the CDR3 is TGCAGCGTCGTTCAGAGCCGGACAGGGGGAGAGACCCAGTACTTC. Its translation: CSVVQSRTGGETQYF.

The chain uses TRBV24-1 and TRBJ2-5, with D possibly matching TRBD2 (5 bases). Germline loops: CDR1 KGHDR, CDR2 SFDVKD. V was trimmed by 9 bases and J by 1 base, leaving 11 bases between them. CDR3 length: 13 amino acids. The DNA of the CDR3 is TGTGCCACCGAGGGCCCCTTCCAAGAGACCCAGTACTTC. Its translation is CATEGPFQETQYF.

V is TRBV19 and J is TRBJ1-6; D is uncertain. The germline CDR1 and CDR2 sequences are LNHDA and SQIVND (reference sequence). The CDR3 consists of 14 residues. V was clipped by 8 bases and J by 7 bases, with 15 bases between them. CDR3 nucleotides: TGTGCCAGTGCCCCGCGGCAGCCGAATTCACCCCTCCACTTT. Translated, it gives CASAPRQPNSPLHF. Full variable domain (remainder filled in from reference TRBV19 and TRBJ1-6): DGGITQSPKYLFRKEGQNVTLSCEQNLNHDAMYWYRQDPGQGLRLIYYSQIVNDFQKGDIAEGYSVSREKKESFPLTVTSAQKNPTAFYLCASAPRQPNSPLHFGNGTRLTVT.

The J gene is TRBJ2-7, the V gene TRBV29-1; 7 bases line up with TRBD1. Looked up from germline, CDR1 is SQVTM and CDR2 is ANQGSEA. This CDR3 is built from 13 residues. Trimming removed 6 bases from V and 2 bases from J; junction bases left unmatched: 7. CDR3 residues: CSVRGQQTYEQYF. The CDR3 DNA is TGCAGCGTCAGGGGACAGCAAACCTACGAGCAGTACTTC.

V is TRBV18 and J is TRBJ1-3; 10 bases are a match to TRBD1. Looked up from germline, CDR1 is KGHSH and CDR2 is LQKENI. V was clipped by 3 bases and J by 0 bases; unmatched bases: 8. CDR3 length: 18 residues. CDR3 bases: TGTGCCAGCTCACCCCTCGGGACAGGGGACCTCTCTGGAAACACCATATATTTT. It translates to CASSPLGTGDLSGNTIYF.

The rearrangement links TRBV24-1 to TRBJ1-3, with 11 bases identical to TRBD1. Germline values: CDR1 KGHDR, CDR2 SFDVKD. The junction had 6 bases not matched to a gene; V was cut back by 3 bases and J by 0 bases. CDR3 length: 18 amino acids. The CDR3 region is CATSDAPGQGGSGNTIYF. The CDR3 DNA is TGTGCCACCAGTGATGCTCCGGGACAGGGGGGCTCTGGAAACACCATATATTTT.

This chain joins TRBV29-1 and TRBJ1-1, with D unclear. The CDR3 has 13 amino acids. The germline gives CDR1 SQVTM, CDR2 ANQGSEA. Trimming took off 1 base at V and 1 base at J, with 7 bases between the two ends. The CDR3 nucleotides are TGCAGCGTTGAAGTTTGGCAGAACACTGAAGCTTTCTTT. It codes for CSVEVWQNTEAFF.

J is TRBJ2-7 and V is TRBV29-1; TRBD1 aligns across 8 bases. The CDR3 runs to 12 residues. From germline, CDR1 is SQVTM and CDR2 ANQGSEA. The trim removed 6 bases at V and 5 bases at J, leaving 6 bases unmatched. The CDR3 nucleotides read TGCAGCGTAAGGACAGGGTTCAACGAGCAGTACTTC. Translation: CSVRTGFNEQYF.

The V and J genes are TRBV9 and TRBJ2-7; 11 positions agree with TRBD1. CDR1 and CDR2 (germline): SGDLS, YYNGEE. The CDR3 spans 15 residues. V lost 3 bases and J lost 7; bases outside the gene matches: 9. The CDR3 DNA is TGTGCCAGCAGCGCTGGGACAGGGGGGGGCCGGGAGCAGTACTTC. Translated: CASSAGTGGGREQYF.

The CDR3 spells CACGFPSSYNSPLHF. The CDR3 DNA reads as TGTGCCTGCGGCTTCCCTAGCTCCTATAATTCACCCCTCCACTTT. The rearrangement links TRBV30 to TRBJ1-6, with D unclear. This CDR3 contains 15 residues. V lost 6 bases and J lost 0, with 12 bases in between. CDR1 and CDR2 (germline): GTSNPN, SVGIG (reference sequence).

The rearrangement uses TRBV7-3 and TRBJ1-2, with D possibly matching TRBD1 (6 bases). Germline V gene lookup returns CDR1 SGHTA and CDR2 FQGTGA. This CDR3 region has 13 residues. V was shortened by 5 bases and J by 8 bases, with 15 bases between the two germline ends. As DNA, the CDR3 is TGTGCCAGCAGCCCGCACCAGGGGTTAGGCTACACCTTC. It is translated as CASSPHQGLGYTF.